This entry lists 18 T cell receptor beta chains sequenced from one sample in a study of ipilimumab plus nivolumab after autologous stem cell transplantation. The method was immunoSEQ multiplex PCR; TCRdb's version includes in-frame clones alone and lacks a portion of them. The sample carries tens of thousands of clones, about 86% recorded once. The specimen was PBMCs, collected in a trial of ipilimumab plus nivolumab as post-transplant consolidation. These receptor sequences come from a male donor with diffuse large B-cell lymphoma.

The chain employs TRBV28 and TRBJ2-3; D may match TRBD1 or TRBD2 (6 bases each). Trimming pared 6 bases from V and 2 bases from J, leaving 18 bases between. Germline V lookup: CDR1 MDHEN, CDR2 SYDVKM. The CDR3 spans 16 residues. The CDR3 nucleotides read TGTGCCAGCAGCCCCTTAGGAGGGGGAGTCACAGATACGCAGTATTTT. Amino acid sequence: CASSPLGGGVTDTQYF.

This chain joins TRBV18 and TRBJ1-1; D uncertain. Per the germline V gene, CDR1 is KGHSH and CDR2 is LQKENI. The germline V and J ends were trimmed by 3 bases and 0 bases, with 5 bases remaining between them. The CDR3 is 13 residues long. CDR3 amino acids: CASSPVLNTEAFF. CDR3 DNA: TGTGCCAGCTCACCCGTCCTGAACACTGAAGCTTTCTTT. Supplemented by reference TRBV18 and TRBJ1-1, the full variable domain reads NAGVMQNPRHLVRRRGQEARLRCSPMKGHSHVYWYRQLPEEGLKFMVYLQKENIIDESGMPKERFSAEFPKEGPSILRIQQVVRGDSAAYFCASSPVLNTEAFFGQGTRLTVV.

On this clone: The sample contains more than one DNA sequence encoding this CDR3. The chain carries TRBV5-4 and TRBJ2-6; tentatively, D is TRBD1 or TRBD2 (5 bases each). The CDR3 covers 17 residues. The germline V and J ends were trimmed by 1 base and 0 bases, with 11 bases remaining between them. Germline V lookup: CDR1 SGHNT, CDR2 YYREEE (reference sequence). CDR3 DNA sequence: TGTGCCAGCAGCTTGTCGGGACCGATCTCTGGGGCCAACGTCCTGACTTTC. This encodes CASSLSGPISGANVLTF.

The chain employs TRBV29-1 and TRBJ1-2, with 7 bases lining up with TRBD1. The V gene end was trimmed by 0 bases and the J gene end by 8 bases; junction bases not matched to a gene: 15. Germline CDR1 and CDR2: SQVTM and ANQGSEA. CDR3 length: 16 amino acids. In nucleotides, the CDR3 is TGCAGCGTTGAAGACCCCTGGACAGGACAGGATGGGGGCTACACCTTC. It is translated as CSVEDPWTGQDGGYTF. Filled out from reference TRBV29-1 and TRBJ1-2, the complete variable domain reads SAVISQKPSRDICQRGTSLTIQCQVDSQVTMMFWYRQQPGQSLTLIATANQGSEATYESGFVIDKFPISRPNLTFSTLTVSNMSPEDSSIYLCSVEDPWTGQDGGYTFGSGTRLTVV.

The chain has TRBV27 and TRBJ2-3; 7 nucleotides agree with TRBD2. The J segment lost 1 base and the V segment lost 8 bases, leaving 6 bases of the junction unmatched. This CDR3 is built from 14 residues. Germline values: CDR1 MNHEY, CDR2 SMNVEV (reference sequence). CDR3 nucleotides: TGTGCCAGCGCCTCGGCGGGGGGCACAGATACGCAGTATTTT. This gives the protein CASASAGGTDTQYF.

V is TRBV5-1 and J is TRBJ2-3; weak D call: TRBD1 (5 bases). This CDR3 is built from 16 residues. Germline V gene sequence: CDR1 SGHRS, CDR2 YFSETQ. V was pared by 0 bases and J by 0 bases, with 11 bases between. The chain's CDR3 is CASSLGGAPSTDTQYF. The DNA of the CDR3 is TGCGCCAGCAGCTTGGGTGGGGCCCCAAGCACAGATACGCAGTATTTT.

The chain combines TRBV7-2 with TRBJ2-5, with 12 positions matching TRBD2. Gene TRBJ2-7 matches the end of the DNA better, so the J call may be wrong. This CDR3 comprises 14 residues. Germline loops: CDR1 SGHTA, CDR2 FQGNSA. The CDR3 loop reads CASTTSGGSYEQYF. The CDR3 DNA is TGTGCCAGCACGACTAGCGGGGGCTCCTACGAGCAGTACTTC.

This sequence joins TRBV19 and TRBJ2-7, with D perhaps matching TRBD2 (5 bases). This CDR3 has 15 residues. Germline CDR1 LNHDA, CDR2 SQIVND (reference sequence). V gave up 1 base and J gave up 2 bases, with 12 bases separating them. The CDR3 sequence is CASSIAGPGTYEQYF. The DNA of the CDR3 is TGTGCCAGTAGTATAGCAGGCCCGGGGACCTACGAGCAGTACTTC.

V gene TRBV7-2 combines with J gene TRBJ2-1; D unclear. The CDR3 length is 15 residues. Trimming pared 1 base from V and 2 bases from J, leaving 9 bases between. Germline loops: CDR1 SGHTA, CDR2 FQGNSA. The CDR3 protein is CASSLVWQAYNEQFF. CDR3 DNA sequence: TGTGCCAGCAGCTTAGTTTGGCAGGCCTACAATGAGCAGTTCTTC.

In its sample, this clone was seen once. The chain combines TRBV7-9 with TRBJ1-2; no firm D call. V dropped 5 bases and J dropped 3 bases, with 16 bases sitting between them. The CDR3 is made up of 15 amino acids. The germline gives CDR1 SEHNR, CDR2 FQNEAQ (reference sequence). CDR3 residues: CASSPRVAGYYGYTF. DNA for the CDR3: TGTGCCAGCAGCCCTAGGGTGGCCGGATACTATGGCTACACCTTC.

The J gene is TRBJ2-7, the V gene TRBV9; D call uncertain. Looked up from germline, CDR1 is SGDLS and CDR2 is YYNGEE. V lost 2 bases and J lost 3, with 12 bases in between. The CDR3 contains 14 residues. CDR3: CASSVSTKGYEQYF. CDR3 sequence (DNA): TGTGCCAGCAGCGTGTCGACAAAGGGCTACGAGCAGTACTTC.

The chain links TRBV6-5 to TRBJ2-1; 9 nucleotides agree with TRBD2. The trim removed 2 bases at V and 6 bases at J, leaving 2 bases unmatched. The germline gives CDR1 MNHEY, CDR2 SVGAGI. The CDR3 spans 14 residues. The CDR3 region is CASSYGTSRNEQFF. The CDR3 DNA reads TGTGCCAGCAGTTACGGGACTAGCCGCAATGAGCAGTTCTTC.

This clone appeared a few times. This chain links TRBV29-1 with TRBJ1-1; a possible D gene is TRBD1 (5 bases). V was trimmed by 4 bases and J by 11 bases, leaving 17 bases between them. Germline CDR1 and CDR2: SQVTM and ANQGSEA. The CDR3 sequence is 12 residues long. The CDR3 sequence is CSVAQFGDGAFF. In nucleotides, the CDR3 is TGCAGCGTTGCCCAGTTCGGGGACGGGGCTTTCTTT.

The rearrangement uses TRBV27 and TRBJ2-5, with D maybe TRBD1 (5 bases). Germline CDR1 is MNHEY and CDR2 is SMNVEV (reference sequence). V lost 4 bases and J lost 5, with 20 bases in between. The CDR3 sequence is 16 residues long. CDR3 loop: CASSSIQVNRRETQYF. The DNA of the CDR3 is TGTGCCAGCAGTTCCATACAGGTTAATAGGCGGGAGACCCAGTACTTC.

V is TRBV6-5 and J is TRBJ2-5; the D is unclear. The V and J ends lost 0 bases and 2 bases respectively, with 13 bases between them. Germline values: CDR1 MNHEY, CDR2 SVGAGI. The CDR3 has 16 residues. The CDR3 is CASSYSARWLQETQYF. The CDR3 DNA reads as TGTGCCAGCAGTTACTCCGCTAGATGGCTACAAGAGACCCAGTACTTC.

V usage is TRBV7-2 and J usage is TRBJ2-2; D call uncertain. Germline-derived CDR1 and CDR2 are SGHTA and FQGNSA. This CDR3 comprises 13 residues. Trimming removed 2 bases at V and 7 bases at J, with 8 bases between. CDR3 sequence (DNA): TGTGCCAGCAGCTTATTGGTTCTCGGGGAGCTGTTTTTT. This translates into CASSLLVLGELFF.

This clone appeared a few times. The V and J genes are TRBV5-1 and TRBJ2-7; a possible D gene is TRBD1 (6 bases). This CDR3 spans 14 amino acids. Trimming removed 3 bases at V and 3 bases at J, with 13 bases between. Germline lookup yields CDR1 SGHRS and CDR2 YFSETQ. This chain's CDR3 is CASSSQGLNYEQYF. Here the CDR3 DNA reads TGCGCCAGCAGCTCCCAGGGGCTAAACTACGAGCAGTACTTC.

The V gene is TRBV29-1, the J gene TRBJ1-1; D remains ambiguous. The V and J ends lost 7 bases and 4 bases respectively, with 16 bases between them. Germline lookup yields CDR1 SQVTM and CDR2 ANQGSEA. This CDR3 has 13 amino acids. The CDR3 coding sequence is TGCAGCGCCATTCGGCAGGAAGGCACTGAAGCTTTCTTT. Encoded protein: CSAIRQEGTEAFF.